These 4 T cell receptor beta chains share one sample of origin, sequenced in a study of Graves' ophthalmopathy and Graves' hyperthyroidism. RNA transcripts were the source from which TCR beta CDR3 regions were amplified. First-round RT-PCR with HTBI primers preceded a second-round multiplex PCR. TCRdb re-derived calls from the multiplex PCR reads in MiXCR, one entry per CDR3 protein. The sample holds a few hundred thousand distinct CDR3 sequences, roughly 15% seen once. The sample was peripheral blood. The receptors shown here come from an adult woman with stable Graves' hyperthyroidism.

This clonotype occurred many times. The chain is built from TRBV2 and TRBJ2-5; 9 bases fit TRBD2. The length of the CDR3 is 14 residues. CDR1 SNHLY and CDR2 FYNNEI come from the germline V gene. V gave up 7 bases and J gave up 6 bases; unmatched junction bases: 9. CDR3 protein: CASTVAGARQTQYF. CDR3 sequence (DNA): TGTGCCAGCACGGTAGCGGGGGCCCGCCAGACCCAGTACTTC.

This chain connects TRBV6-2 or TRBV6-3 to TRBJ2-7; tentatively, D is TRBD1 (6 bases). Germline CDR1 reads MNHEY; CDR2 reads SVGEGT. The CDR3 runs to 14 residues. V dropped 6 bases and J dropped 6 bases, with 18 bases sitting between them. DNA for the CDR3: TGTGCCAGCAGACCTCTTTCGACAGGCTCCGAGCAGTACTTC. Translation gives CASRPLSTGSEQYF.

This clonotype came up many times. V and J are TRBV10-3 and TRBJ2-5; a possible D gene is TRBD1 (7 bases). Germline CDR1 is ENHRY and CDR2 is SYGVKD. V gave up 5 bases and J gave up 2 bases, with 12 bases separating them. The CDR3 is 14 residues long. CDR3 DNA sequence: TGTGCCATCAGTCGTCAGGGGGGTCAAGAGACCCAGTACTTC. This gives the protein CAISRQGGQETQYF.

This clonotype was detected ten times or more. The chain has TRBV10-3 and TRBJ2-7; the match to TRBD2 covers 7 bases. The length of the CDR3 is 14 residues. Germline V gene data show CDR1 as ENHRY and CDR2 as SYGVKD. V shed 3 bases, J shed 0 bases, and the junction held 2 bases outside the gene matches. The DNA for the CDR3 is TGTGCCATCAGTGAAGCGGGGCGCTCCTACGAGCAGTACTTC. Protein sequence: CAISEAGRSYEQYF.